A selection of T cell receptor beta chains follows, all from one sample in a study of T-cell memory formation after mild COVID-19. TCRdb reanalysed the 5' RACE reads using MiXCR and keeps one entry per CDR3 protein. The sample holds around 440,000 distinct CDR3 sequences; about 20% are singletons and the top ten take around 12%. Sample: PBMCs or a T cell subset sorted from them (not recorded which). The origin of the receptors is an adult woman who had mild COVID-19 (a few samples of this study predate the infection). Cell type and time point are not known. The CDR3 runs from the conserved cysteine through the conserved F or W. The D gene is left open where the match is weak. Clone size, where shown, is once, few, many, or a class for clones that have expanded.

v_call: TRBV21-1
j_call: TRBJ2-7
d_call: NA
clone_size: NA
cdr3_aa: CASSNGLGFSYEQYF
cdr3_nt: TGTGCCAGCAGCAATGGCCTTGGGTTCTCCTACGAGCAGTACTTC

v_call: TRBV30
j_call: TRBJ1-1
d_call: TRBD1
clone_size: few
cdr3_aa: CAWSRDSRAEAFF
cdr3_nt: TGTGCCTGGAGTCGGGACAGTCGCGCTGAAGCTTTCTTT

v_call: TRBV18
j_call: TRBJ2-1
d_call: TRBD1
clone_size: NA
cdr3_aa: CASSHFDRGTGGHEQFF
cdr3_nt: TGTGCCAGCTCACATTTTGATCGTGGGACAGGGGGCCATGAGCAGTTCTTC

v_call: TRBV19
j_call: TRBJ2-6
d_call: TRBD1
clone_size: NA
cdr3_aa: CASSAPGQGAVGANVLTF
cdr3_nt: TGTGCCAGTAGCGCCCCGGGACAGGGGGCTGTTGGGGCCAACGTCCTGACTTTC

v_call: TRBV20-1
j_call: TRBJ1-5
d_call: NA
clone_size: few
cdr3_aa: CSASDSQNQPQHF
cdr3_nt: TGCAGTGCTAGTGACAGTCAGAATCAGCCCCAGCATTTT

v_call: TRBV19
j_call: TRBJ1-1
d_call: TRBD1
clone_size: NA
cdr3_aa: CASSSPGQARTEAFF
cdr3_nt: TGTGCCAGTAGTTCTCCCGGACAGGCGCGCACTGAAGCTTTCTTT

v_call: TRBV12-3/TRBV12-4
j_call: TRBJ2-7
d_call: TRBD2
clone_size: once
cdr3_aa: CASSFPPGGAYEQYF
cdr3_nt: TGTGCCAGCAGTTTCCCCCCCGGGGGGGCCTACGAGCAGTACTTC

v_call: TRBV12-3/TRBV12-4
j_call: TRBJ2-3
d_call: TRBD1
clone_size: few
cdr3_aa: CASSRGQLQTDTQYF
cdr3_nt: TGTGCCAGCAGCAGGGGACAGCTCCAAACAGATACGCAGTATTTT

v_call: TRBV20-1
j_call: TRBJ2-7
d_call: TRBD2
clone_size: many
cdr3_aa: CSARASPGGGRSYEQYF
cdr3_nt: TGCAGTGCTAGAGCTTCCCCCGGGGGGGGGCGATCCTACGAGCAGTACTTC

v_call: TRBV5-5
j_call: TRBJ2-7
d_call: NA
clone_size: NA
cdr3_aa: CASSLAESSYEQYF
cdr3_nt: TGTGCCAGCAGCTTGGCCGAGAGCTCCTACGAGCAGTACTTC

v_call: TRBV7-9
j_call: TRBJ2-3
d_call: TRBD1
clone_size: NA
cdr3_aa: CASSPRDRVADTQYF
cdr3_nt: TGTGCCAGCAGCCCCCGGGACAGGGTTGCAGATACGCAGTATTTT

v_call: TRBV20-1
j_call: TRBJ2-6
d_call: NA
clone_size: many
cdr3_aa: CSAKRVPGANVLTF
cdr3_nt: TGCAGTGCTAAGAGAGTTCCTGGGGCCAACGTCCTGACTTTC